A single sample is the source of the 16 T cell receptor beta chains below, sequenced in a study of breast tumors, draining lymph nodes, adjacent tissues. A single record per CDR3 protein comes from TCRdb applying MiXCR to the multiplex PCR reads. The table has approximately 300,000 distinct CDR3 sequences, 30% to 35% seen once. Breast cancer patients provided tissue from their axillary draining lymph nodes. Sequenced: axillary lymph node tissue. The receptors derive from a female donor with breast cancer. Some clones in this sample may be carry-over from other donors' samples.

Only a few counts were recorded for this clonotype. The chain is built from TRBV3-1 and TRBJ2-2; D remains unclear. This CDR3 is 16 amino acids long. Per the germline V gene, CDR1 is LGHDT and CDR2 is YNNKEL (reference sequence). Trimming removed 1 base at V and 0 bases at J, with 9 bases between. The chain's CDR3 is CASSQGDPSNTGELFF. The CDR3 nucleotides are TGTGCCAGCAGCCAAGGGGATCCCTCGAACACCGGGGAGCTGTTTTTT.

This clonotype was observed at least ten times. The rearrangement links TRBV6-1 to TRBJ1-2; 9 bases are a match to TRBD1. The CDR3 contains 13 residues. The germline V gene encodes CDR1 MNHNS and CDR2 SASEGT. The V gene end was trimmed by 3 bases and the J gene end by 9 bases; junction bases not matched to a gene: 5. CDR3 amino acids: CASSDSGTGSYTF. DNA for the CDR3: TGTGCCAGCAGTGATTCCGGGACAGGGAGCTACACCTTC.

This clonotype was counted at least ten times. This chain joins TRBV20-1 and TRBJ2-1; 10 bases line up with TRBD2. Germline V gene data show CDR1 as DFQATT and CDR2 as SNEGSKA (reference sequence). The CDR3 extends over 15 amino acids. The J segment lost 8 bases and the V segment lost 0 bases, leaving 7 bases of the junction unmatched. The CDR3 coding sequence is TGCAGTGCTAGAGATCGCGGTAGCGGGAGGTATGAGCAGTTCTTC. Encoded protein: CSARDRGSGRYEQFF.

At least ten counts were recorded for this clonotype. The rearrangement links TRBV19 to TRBJ1-2; D is uncertain. The V end lost 2 bases, the J end lost 2 bases, and 18 bases lay between the germline ends. The CDR3 runs to 17 residues. Germline lookup yields CDR1 LNHDA and CDR2 SQIVND (reference sequence). The DNA of the CDR3 is TGTGCCAGTAGTATAAACGCCGGGGTCGGGGTGAACTATGGCTACACCTTC. Protein: CASSINAGVGVNYGYTF.

This clonotype was recorded at least ten times. The V call is TRBV3-1, the J call TRBJ2-5, with unresolved D. Trimming stripped 4 bases from V and 3 bases from J, with 9 bases between. From germline, CDR1 is LGHDT and CDR2 YNNKEL (reference sequence). CDR3 length: 13 amino acids. The DNA for the CDR3 is TGTGCCAGCAGCCTTTCGAAGAAAGAGACCCAGTACTTC. This gives the protein CASSLSKKETQYF.

This chain joins TRBV15 and TRBJ2-1; TRBD2 aligns across 14 bases. This CDR3 is built from 15 residues. V lost 1 base, J lost 7 bases, and 0 bases stayed unmatched. Germline values: CDR1 LNHNV, CDR2 YYDKDF (reference sequence). The CDR3 protein is CATSRGLAGGNEQFF. The CDR3 nucleotides are TGTGCCACCAGCAGAGGACTAGCGGGAGGGAATGAGCAGTTCTTC.

The chain combines TRBV5-4 with TRBJ2-1; perhaps TRBD2 as D (7 bases). V dropped 3 bases and J dropped 7 bases, with 14 bases sitting between them. From germline, CDR1 is SGHNT and CDR2 YYREEE (reference sequence). This CDR3 spans 14 amino acids. CDR3: CASSWRGGDNEQFF. The CDR3 nucleotides are TGTGCCAGCAGCTGGAGGGGGGGGGATAATGAGCAGTTCTTC.

V gene TRBV3-1 combines with J gene TRBJ2-3; 12 nucleotides agree with TRBD2. CDR3 length: 16 residues. Germline trimming cut 4 bases from V and 3 bases from J; bases unmatched to any gene: 5. Looked up from germline, CDR1 is LGHDT and CDR2 is YNNKEL (reference sequence). The CDR3 loop is CASSPHTSGRTDTQYF. Written as DNA, the CDR3 is TGTGCCAGCAGCCCCCACACTAGCGGGAGGACAGATACGCAGTATTTT.

The chain couples TRBV10-1 to TRBJ1-1, with D tentatively TRBD1 (5 bases). V shed 8 bases and J shed 1 base, with 26 bases lying between them. The CDR3 runs 18 residues. Germline CDR1 and CDR2: WNHNN and SYGVQD (reference sequence). CDR3 protein: CASSFNLTALYPNTEAFF. CDR3 nucleotides: TGCGCCAGCTCTTTTAATCTGACAGCTCTTTACCCGAACACTGAAGCTTTCTTT.

This clonotype was seen repeatedly, ten times or more. V is TRBV19 and J is TRBJ2-7; D might be TRBD2 (6 bases). Germline V gene lookup returns CDR1 LNHDA and CDR2 SQIVND (reference sequence). The CDR3 spans 14 residues. Trimming cost V 2 bases and J 7 bases, with 15 bases left between them. CDR3 protein: CASSISLARREQYF. CDR3 DNA: TGTGCCAGTAGTATATCCCTAGCGAGGAGAGAGCAGTACTTC.

V and J are TRBV5-4 and TRBJ1-1, with D perhaps TRBD1 (5 bases). Trimming pared 4 bases from V and 5 bases from J, leaving 9 bases between. CDR1 is SGHNT and CDR2 is YYREEE in the germline V gene (reference sequence). The CDR3 length is 12 residues. The CDR3 region has the DNA TGTGCCAGCAGCCAGGGATGGACTGAAGCTTTCTTT. This translates into CASSQGWTEAFF.

This clonotype was counted at least ten times. The J gene is TRBJ2-5, the V gene TRBV11-3; the D call may be TRBD1 or TRBD2 (5 bases each). CDR3 size: 11 residues. The V gene's germline CDR1 is SGHNT and CDR2 YENEEA. Trimming took off 8 bases at V and 5 bases at J, with 9 bases between the two ends. DNA for the CDR3: TGTGCCAGCGGGTGGGACGAGACCCAGTACTTC. It encodes CASGWDETQYF. Looking up the rest from reference TRBV11-3 and TRBJ2-5 gives the full variable domain: EAGVVQSPRYKIIEKKQPVAFWCNPISGHNTLYWYLQNLGQGPELLIRYENEEAVDDSQLPKDRFSAERLKGVDSTLKIQPAELGDSAVYLCASGWDETQYFGPGTRLLVL.

This clonotype has ten or more counts. This chain joins TRBV5-1 and TRBJ2-6; a possible D gene is TRBD1 (5 bases). V was cut by 0 bases and J by 2 bases, with 6 bases left in between. This CDR3 region has 15 residues. From germline, CDR1 is SGHRS and CDR2 YFSETQ. The CDR3 nucleotides are TGCGCCAGCAGCTTGGTGGGGCCTGGGGCCAACGTCCTGACTTTC. Translated: CASSLVGPGANVLTF. Looking up the rest from reference TRBV5-1 and TRBJ2-6 gives the full variable domain: KAGVTQTPRYLIKTRGQQVTLSCSPISGHRSVSWYQQTPGQGLQFLFEYFSETQRNKGNFPGRFSGRQFSNSRSEMNVSTLELGDSALYLCASSLVGPGANVLTFGAGSRLTVL.

Comment on this clonotype: The junction departs from germline at one end; a sequencing error may be responsible. The chain employs TRBV27 and TRBJ1-4; 8 bases fit TRBD1. Germline V gene data show CDR1 as MNHEY and CDR2 as SMNVEV (reference sequence). The CDR3 is made up of 15 amino acids. The CDR3 nucleotides are TGTGCCAGCAGTGGACCAGGGGGCGCGGGTGAAGAACTGTTTTTT. It specifies CASSGPGGAGEELFF.

The table lists this clonotype with many counts. The chain carries TRBV5-1 and TRBJ1-4, with 8 bases identical to TRBD1. The V segment lost 3 bases and the J segment 8 bases; nucleotides outside the gene matches: 6. CDR1 and CDR2 (germline): SGHRS, YFSETQ. CDR3 length equals 14 residues. The CDR3 here is CASSSQGAWEKLFF. CDR3 nucleotides: TGCGCCAGCAGCTCCCAGGGGGCTTGGGAAAAACTGTTTTTT.

This chain joins TRBV24-1 and TRBJ2-5, with D hard to call. Germline CDR1 is KGHDR and CDR2 is SFDVKD. This CDR3 region has 15 residues. With 5 bases removed from V and 1 base from J, the gap between germline ends came to 13 bases. CDR3 loop: CATSGEGSFQETQYF. The CDR3, as DNA: TGTGCCACCAGTGGGGAAGGGTCATTCCAAGAGACCCAGTACTTC.